The rows below give T cell receptor beta chains drawn from one sample of a study of OX40 agonist ivuxolimab in advanced cancers. Using immunoSEQ multiplex PCR, the repertoire was profiled, and TCRdb retains in-frame clones only, with some absent. The sample lists tens of thousands of clones; approximately 92% were seen once. This specimen consisted of CD4+ or CD8+ T cells sorted from blood, obtained in a trial of the OX40 agonist ivuxolimab. Every receptor here comes from an adult with an advanced solid tumor such as melanoma, head and neck, liver or kidney cancer. CDR3s include the opening cysteine and the closing phenylalanine or tryptophan. A D gene is named only where the DNA matches it firmly. Size is omitted from some rows. Given values are once, few, many or a class for expanded clones.

D: -
size: few
V: TRBV6-1
J: TRBJ2-7
DNA: TGTGCCAGCAGTGAGCTGGGCGGCTCCTACGAGCAGTACTTC
CDR3: CASSELGGSYEQYF

D: TRBD2
size: -
V: TRBV29-1
J: TRBJ2-1
DNA: TGCAGCGTTGACGGACTAGCGGGGGAGCGGTCCTACAATGAGCAGTTCTTC
CDR3: CSVDGLAGERSYNEQFF

D: TRBD2
size: -
V: TRBV13
J: TRBJ2-7
DNA: TGTGCCAGCAGCGCCGGACTAGCGGGAGACGAGCAGTACTTC
CDR3: CASSAGLAGDEQYF

D: -
size: -
V: TRBV27
J: TRBJ2-7
DNA: TGTGCCAGCAGTTCCACCATGGACGGGACCCCCTACGAGCAGTACTTC
CDR3: CASSSTMDGTPYEQYF

D: -
size: -
V: TRBV9
J: TRBJ2-1
DNA: TGTGCCAGCAGCGTAATCGGGGCCCCCAATGAGCAGTTCTTC
CDR3: CASSVIGAPNEQFF

D: -
size: -
V: TRBV28
J: TRBJ1-3
DNA: TGTGCCAGCAGTTTATTGATGACCATCTCTGGAAACACCATATATTTT
CDR3: CASSLLMTISGNTIYF

D: TRBD2
size: -
V: TRBV28
J: TRBJ2-3
DNA: TGTGCCTCTGGACTAGCGGGAGAGGTAGATACGCAGTATTTT
CDR3: CASGLAGEVDTQYF

D: TRBD2
size: -
V: TRBV5-6
J: TRBJ2-7
DNA: TGTGCCAGCAGCCCCGGGGGGTACTACGAGCAGTACTTC
CDR3: CASSPGGYYEQYF

D: -
size: -
V: TRBV29-1
J: TRBJ1-2
DNA: TGCAGCGTTGCCAACCCCTGGACGGGTAATAAGGGCTACACCTTC
CDR3: CSVANPWTGNKGYTF

D: -
size: -
V: TRBV29-1
J: TRBJ2-7
DNA: TGCAGCGTTGCGGGGGGCCCGAACTCCTACGAGCAGTACTTC
CDR3: CSVAGGPNSYEQYF

D: -
size: -
V: TRBV19
J: TRBJ1-1
DNA: TGTGCCAGTAGTATGCGCGAGAACACTGAAGCTTTCTTT
CDR3: CASSMRENTEAFF

D: TRBD2
size: -
V: TRBV30
J: TRBJ2-1
DNA: TGTGCCTGGAGTGAAGAGGGACTAGCGGGAGAGAGCTCCTACAATGAGCAGTTCTTC
CDR3: CAWSEEGLAGESSYNEQFF

D: -
size: -
V: TRBV6-6
J: TRBJ1-1
DNA: TGTGCCAGCAGTTACGGAGGGGCCGTCGGTGAAGCTTTCTTT
CDR3: CASSYGGAVGEAFF

D: -
size: once
V: TRBV9
J: TRBJ1-1
DNA: TGTGCCAGCAGCCCCGGCACGAACACTGAAGCTTTCTTT
CDR3: CASSPGTNTEAFF

D: -
size: -
V: TRBV6-5
J: TRBJ1-5
DNA: TGTGCCAGCAGTGTAGGGCAGTTCAATCAGCCCCAGCATTTT
CDR3: CASSVGQFNQPQHF

D: TRBD2
size: -
V: TRBV11-2
J: TRBJ2-2
DNA: TGTGCCAGCAGCTTAGATAGCCTAGCGGGGGGAACCGGGGAGCTGTTTTTT
CDR3: CASSLDSLAGGTGELFF

D: TRBD1
size: -
V: TRBV5-1
J: TRBJ1-4
DNA: TGCGCCAGCAGCTCGGACAGGGACCGTGAAAAACTGTTTTTT
CDR3: CASSSDRDREKLFF

D: -
size: -
V: TRBV30
J: TRBJ2-5
DNA: TGTGCCTGGAGTCCGGGACAAGGGGTGGAGACCCAGTACTTC
CDR3: CAWSPGQGVETQYF

D: TRBD1
size: -
V: TRBV7-9
J: TRBJ1-4
DNA: TGTGCCAGCAGCCCAATGGGACAGGGGGCGCCGGGAAAACTGTTTTTT
CDR3: CASSPMGQGAPGKLFF

D: -
size: once
V: TRBV6-5
J: TRBJ2-4
DNA: TGTGCCAGCAGGGACCAAAACATTCAGTACTTC
CDR3: CASRDQNIQYF

D: TRBD1
size: -
V: TRBV19
J: TRBJ1-1
DNA: TGTGCCAGTAGTTTTGGGACAGTTGGCGCTGAAGCTTTCTTT
CDR3: CASSFGTVGAEAFF

D: -
size: -
V: TRBV11-3
J: TRBJ2-7
DNA: TGTGCCAGCAGCTCCGGGCCCTACGAGCAGTACTTC
CDR3: CASSSGPYEQYF

D: -
size: -
V: TRBV6-5
J: TRBJ2-6
DNA: TGTGCCAGCAGTGGAAGCTCTGGGGCCAACGTCCTGACTTTC
CDR3: CASSGSSGANVLTF

D: TRBD2
size: -
V: TRBV19
J: TRBJ2-1
DNA: TGTGCCAGTAGTACGGCGGGAGAGGAGCGACCGAAGCAGTTCTTC
CDR3: CASSTAGEERPKQFF

D: -
size: -
V: TRBV27
J: TRBJ1-1
DNA: TGTGCCAGCAGTTTACCAGGTTTCACTGAAGCTTTCTTT
CDR3: CASSLPGFTEAFF

D: -
size: -
V: TRBV30
J: TRBJ2-1
DNA: TGTGCCTGGAGTGTACAATACAATGAGCAGTTCTTC
CDR3: CAWSVQYNEQFF

D: -
size: -
V: TRBV5-4
J: TRBJ1-5
DNA: TGTGCCAGCAGCCTATCGGGTCACAGCAATCAGCCCCAGCATTTT
CDR3: CASSLSGHSNQPQHF

D: TRBD1
size: -
V: TRBV25-1
J: TRBJ2-7
DNA: TGTGCCAGCAGTGCCGGGACAGGGGGCGAGCAGTACTTC
CDR3: CASSAGTGGEQYF

D: -
size: -
V: TRBV4-1
J: TRBJ1-2
DNA: TGCGCCAGCAGCCAAAGCATGACCTACTATGGCTACACCTTC
CDR3: CASSQSMTYYGYTF

D: TRBD2
size: -
V: TRBV7-9
J: TRBJ2-7
DNA: TGTGCCAGCAGCCTCGAGCGGGGATTCTACGAGCAGTACTTC
CDR3: CASSLERGFYEQYF

D: TRBD1
size: -
V: TRBV19
J: TRBJ2-3
DNA: TGTGCCAGTAGTATCAGGGACAGGATCACAGATACGCAGTATTTT
CDR3: CASSIRDRITDTQYF

D: -
size: -
V: TRBV7-9
J: TRBJ2-7
DNA: TGTGCCAGCAGCCACTTAACCAGGGTATCCTACGAGCAGTACTTC
CDR3: CASSHLTRVSYEQYF

D: TRBD2
size: -
V: TRBV4-3
J: TRBJ2-1
DNA: TGCGCCAGCAGCCAAGGGACTAGCGGGACCAATGAGCAGTTCTTC
CDR3: CASSQGTSGTNEQFF

D: -
size: -
V: TRBV27
J: TRBJ1-5
DNA: TGTGCCAGCAGTTTACGGGCTAAGGTTAGCAATCAGCCCCAGCATTTT
CDR3: CASSLRAKVSNQPQHF

D: TRBD1
size: few
V: TRBV27
J: TRBJ1-2
DNA: TGTGCCAGCAGTTTATCCGTCCAGGGGGCGCTTGGCTACACCTTC
CDR3: CASSLSVQGALGYTF

D: -
size: -
V: TRBV4-3
J: TRBJ1-2
DNA: TGCGCCAGCAGCCTCGGATCTTATGGCTACACCTTC
CDR3: CASSLGSYGYTF

D: TRBD1
size: -
V: TRBV29-1
J: TRBJ2-7
DNA: TGCAGCGCCGGAGACAGGGGGGACCTCGAGCAGTACTTC
CDR3: CSAGDRGDLEQYF

D: -
size: -
V: TRBV27
J: TRBJ1-2
DNA: TGTGCCAGCAGTTTGATCCCCCCAGGGCGGTATGGCTACACCTTC
CDR3: CASSLIPPGRYGYTF

D: -
size: -
V: TRBV13
J: TRBJ2-7
DNA: TGTGCCAGCAGTTTTGGGGACACCTATTACGAGCAGTACTTC
CDR3: CASSFGDTYYEQYF

D: -
size: -
V: TRBV6-6
J: TRBJ2-7
DNA: TGTGCCAGCAGTTACGAGGGCACCTCCTACGAGCAGTACTTC
CDR3: CASSYEGTSYEQYF

D: TRBD1
size: -
V: TRBV29-1
J: TRBJ2-3
DNA: TGCAGCGTCCCGGGACAGGGTGGCACAGATACGCAGTATTTT
CDR3: CSVPGQGGTDTQYF

D: TRBD1
size: -
V: TRBV29-1
J: TRBJ2-7
DNA: TGCAGCGTTGGGACAGGGCGCGACGAGCAGTACTTC
CDR3: CSVGTGRDEQYF

D: -
size: -
V: TRBV5-4
J: TRBJ2-2
DNA: TGTGCCAGCAGCTTGGGGGTGGGAAACACCGGGGAGCTGTTTTTT
CDR3: CASSLGVGNTGELFF

D: -
size: -
V: TRBV6-6
J: TRBJ2-1
DNA: TGTGCCAGCAAGACGGACAGTACCTACAATGAGCAGTTCTTC
CDR3: CASKTDSTYNEQFF

D: -
size: -
V: TRBV19
J: TRBJ1-3
DNA: TGTGCCAGTACCCCCTGGTCTGGAAACACCATATATTTT
CDR3: CASTPWSGNTIYF

D: TRBD2
size: -
V: TRBV7-9
J: TRBJ2-3
DNA: TGTGCCAGCAGCCCAACCTACGGGGGGGCGAGTGCTAGCACAGATACGCAGTATTTT
CDR3: CASSPTYGGASASTDTQYF

D: -
size: -
V: TRBV27
J: TRBJ2-1
DNA: TGTGCCAGCAGTTTCGGCGGTGAGCAGTTCTTC
CDR3: CASSFGGEQFF

D: -
size: -
V: TRBV29-1
J: TRBJ2-1
DNA: TGCAGCGTTGAGGCCCCCGTCGCCGGGGATGAGCAGTTCTTC
CDR3: CSVEAPVAGDEQFF

D: -
size: -
V: TRBV6-5
J: TRBJ1-1
DNA: TGTGCCAGCAGTTGGCGGGAGGGGAACACTGAAGCTTTCTTT
CDR3: CASSWREGNTEAFF

D: -
size: -
V: TRBV7-2
J: TRBJ2-7
DNA: TGTGCCAGCAGCTTAGACCCTGACAGACTTACCTACGAGCAGTACTTC
CDR3: CASSLDPDRLTYEQYF

D: -
size: -
V: TRBV13
J: TRBJ2-7
DNA: TGTGCCAGCAGCTTAGGCCCCAGGAGCTCCTACGAGCAGTACTTC
CDR3: CASSLGPRSSYEQYF

D: -
size: -
V: TRBV5-1
J: TRBJ2-2
DNA: TGCGCCAGCACTTTCGGGGTGACTTACACCGGGGAGCTGTTTTTT
CDR3: CASTFGVTYTGELFF

D: TRBD2
size: -
V: TRBV27
J: TRBJ2-7
DNA: TGTGCCAGCAGTTTATCGGAGGGACTAGCGCGGTACGAGCAGTACTTC
CDR3: CASSLSEGLARYEQYF

D: TRBD1
size: -
V: TRBV19
J: TRBJ1-1
DNA: TGTGCCAGTAGTATCGAGGACAGGGGCACTGAAGCTTTCTTT
CDR3: CASSIEDRGTEAFF

D: -
size: -
V: TRBV9
J: TRBJ2-3
DNA: TGTGCCAGCAGCGTAGATTCGGGGATCACAGATACGCAGTATTTT
CDR3: CASSVDSGITDTQYF

D: -
size: -
V: TRBV6-5
J: TRBJ2-7
DNA: TGTGCCAGCAGTTCGTCCGGGACCTGGACCTACGAGCAGTACTTC
CDR3: CASSSSGTWTYEQYF

D: -
size: -
V: TRBV19
J: TRBJ2-2
DNA: TGTGCCAGTAGCCCAAGAGGGAACACCGGGGAGCTGTTTTTT
CDR3: CASSPRGNTGELFF

D: TRBD1
size: once
V: TRBV7-8
J: TRBJ2-1
DNA: TGTGCCAGCAGCCAGGGATCCGGGACAGGAAACAATGAGCAGTTCTTC
CDR3: CASSQGSGTGNNEQFF

D: -
size: few
V: TRBV30
J: TRBJ1-1
DNA: TGTGCCTGGAGCGAGGAGTTGAACACTGAAGCTTTCTTT
CDR3: CAWSEELNTEAFF

D: -
size: -
V: TRBV5-6
J: TRBJ2-7
DNA: TGTGCCAGCAGCCCCCTCGACTCCTACGAGCAGTACTTC
CDR3: CASSPLDSYEQYF